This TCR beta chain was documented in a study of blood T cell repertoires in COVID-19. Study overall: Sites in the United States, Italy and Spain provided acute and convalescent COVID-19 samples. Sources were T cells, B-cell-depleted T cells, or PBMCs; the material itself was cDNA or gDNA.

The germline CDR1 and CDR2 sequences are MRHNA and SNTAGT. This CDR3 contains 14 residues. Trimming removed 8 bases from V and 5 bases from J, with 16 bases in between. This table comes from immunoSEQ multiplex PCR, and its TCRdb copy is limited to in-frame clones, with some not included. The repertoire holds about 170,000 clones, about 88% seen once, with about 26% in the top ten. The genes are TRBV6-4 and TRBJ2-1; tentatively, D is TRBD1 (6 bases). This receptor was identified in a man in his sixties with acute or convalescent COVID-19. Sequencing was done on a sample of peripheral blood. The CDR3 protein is CASSLDRLDNEQFF. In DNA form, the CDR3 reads TGTGCCAGCTCTCTCGACAGGCTCGACAATGAGCAGTTCTTC.